The 27 T cell receptor beta chains in this list originate from one sample, sequenced in a study of T cells in Graves' hyperthyroidism and ophthalmopathy. TCR beta CDR3 sequences were amplified from RNA transcripts. Initially, a first-round RT-PCR of the TCR CDR3 employed the HTBI primer set. TCRdb used MiXCR to reprocess the multiplex PCR reads, holding one entry per CDR3 protein. The profile covers roughly 710,000 distinct CDR3 sequences, with approximately 36% appearing a single time and 30% to 40% taken by the ten largest. The sample comprised blood. The source of these receptors is a woman in her thirties or forties with Graves' hyperthyroidism.

This clonotype was counted a single time. V and J are TRBV15 and TRBJ2-2, with 8 positions matching TRBD1. The length of the CDR3 is 16 residues. Looked up from germline, CDR1 is LNHNV and CDR2 is YYDKDF (reference sequence). The junction had 4 bases not matched to a gene; V was cut back by 0 bases and J by 4 bases. The DNA of the CDR3 is TGTGCCACCAGCAGAGATCAGGGGGCCGGCACCGGGGAGCTGTTTTTT. Protein sequence: CATSRDQGAGTGELFF.

This clonotype has ten or more counts. The genes are TRBV12-3 or TRBV12-4 and TRBJ1-2; tentatively, D is TRBD1 (5 bases). V shed 2 bases and J shed 5 bases, with 12 bases lying between them. There are 14 residues in the CDR3. The CDR3 region has the DNA TGTGCCAGCAGTTTATCGGACACTGCATATGGCTACACCTTC. It codes for CASSLSDTAYGYTF.

Notes on this clonotype: This may come from a read error, since a much larger clone is one base off. V and J are TRBV20-1 and TRBJ2-7; tentative D call: TRBD1 (6 bases). The CDR3 sequence is 13 residues long. CDR1 is DFQATT, CDR2 SNEGSKA, per germline (reference sequence). The CDR3 region is CSAGEQGTGEQYF. In DNA form, the CDR3 reads TGCAGTGCTGGAGAACAGGGAACAGGCGAGCAGTACTTC.

This chain joins TRBV30 and TRBJ1-6; D is possibly TRBD1 (6 bases). V was trimmed by 4 bases and J by 7 bases, leaving 17 bases between them. Germline CDR1 reads GTSNPN; CDR2 reads SVGIG (reference sequence). The CDR3 is 15 amino acids. Here the CDR3 DNA reads TGTGCCTGGACTCATCCGGGACAAACCAATTCACCCCTCCACTTT. Amino acid sequence: CAWTHPGQTNSPLHF.

This clonotype was observed a few times. A read error may produce the germline difference seen at one junction end. The chain couples TRBV10-2 to TRBJ2-7; D unclear. This CDR3 region has 14 residues. Germline CDR1 WSHSY, CDR2 SAAADI. CDR3 nucleotides: TGTGCCAGCAGATCGACGGGTAGCTCCTACGAGCAGTACTTC. Amino acid sequence: CASRSTGSSYEQYF.

As regards this clonotype: A single base separates this from a much larger clone, so it may be a read error. The chain joins TRBV20-1 to TRBJ2-5; the match to TRBD1 covers 8 bases. This CDR3 has 14 residues. V shed 2 bases and J 5 bases; nucleotides not matched to a gene: 7. Germline loops: CDR1 DFQATT, CDR2 SNEGSKA (reference sequence). As DNA, the CDR3 is TGCAGTGCTAGACGCCAACAGGGGGTCGAGACCCAGTACTTC. The encoded protein is CSARRQQGVETQYF.

The chain combines TRBV28 with TRBJ1-1; no clear D gene. The CDR3 loop spans 11 amino acids. Between the trimmed V and J ends, which lost 0 bases and 11 bases, there was a span of 7 bases. Germline CDR1 MDHEN, CDR2 SYDVKM. The CDR3 spells CASSLWGSAFF. The DNA of the CDR3 is TGTGCCAGCAGTTTATGGGGATCGGCTTTCTTT. Together with reference TRBV28 and TRBJ1-1, the CDR3 gives the full variable domain: DVKVTQSSRYLVKRTGEKVFLECVQDMDHENMFWYRQDPGLGLRLIYFSYDVKMKEKGDIPEGYSVSREKKERFSLILESASTNQTSMYLCASSLWGSAFFGQGTRLTVV.

As for this clonotype: This sequence may be a read error, since a much larger clone differs from it by one base. The V and J genes are TRBV10-2 and TRBJ1-2; D possibly corresponds to TRBD1 (5 bases). CDR1 is WSHSY, CDR2 SAAADI, per germline. This CDR3 has 15 amino acids. DNA of the CDR3: TGCGTCAGCAACCGCGAAGGGGTCCCGTTATATGGCTACACCTTC. Residues: CVSNREGVPLYGYTF.

This clonotype showed up many times. The chain links TRBV29-1 to TRBJ1-2; tentative D call: TRBD1 (6 bases). Germline lookup yields CDR1 SQVTM and CDR2 ANQGSEA. This CDR3 spans 13 amino acids. Trimming took off 7 bases at V and 4 bases at J, with 16 bases between the two ends. The CDR3 DNA follows: TGCAGCGCGCACGCCGGACAGACCTATGGCTACACCTTC. This sequence encodes CSAHAGQTYGYTF.

With regard to this clonotype: One end of the junction is discordant with germline, which a read error may explain. The V and J genes are TRBV6-5 and TRBJ1-1; no reliable D call. The CDR3 consists of 15 residues. Germline CDR1 MNHEY, CDR2 SVGAGI. CDR3 protein: CAISYSTGWNTEAFF. Here the CDR3 DNA reads TGTGCCATCAGTTACTCTACGGGGTGGAACACTGAAGCTTTCTTT.

At least ten counts were recorded for this clonotype. The J gene is TRBJ1-3, the V gene TRBV19; TRBD1 matches at 10 bases. Germline V gives CDR1 LNHDA, CDR2 SQIVND (reference sequence). Trimming took 5 bases from V and 0 from J; bases not matched to a gene: 7. This CDR3 is built from 17 residues. This CDR3 is CASSPRQGACSGNTIYF. The CDR3 region has the DNA TGTGCCAGTAGTCCTCGACAGGGGGCCTGCTCTGGAAACACCATATATTTT. Variable domain in full (rest from reference TRBV19 and TRBJ1-3): DGGITQSPKYLFRKEGQNVTLSCEQNLNHDAMYWYRQDPGQGLRLIYYSQIVNDFQKGDIAEGYSVSREKKESFPLTVTSAQKNPTAFYLCASSPRQGACSGNTIYFGEGSWLTVV.

This clonotype came up once. The chain is built from TRBV7-1 and TRBJ2-7; 11 bases are shared with TRBD2. TRBV7-1 is sorted into the ORF group, with uncertain function. CDR3 length: 14 residues. The junction had 3 bases not matched to a gene; V was cut back by 5 bases and J by 3 bases. The DNA of the CDR3 is TGTGCCAGCAGCCCTAGCGGGAGGATCTACGAGCAGTACTTC. This encodes CASSPSGRIYEQYF.

Comment on this clonotype: One base away lies a much larger clone, so this may be a sequencing read error. The V call is TRBV5-1, the J call TRBJ1-3; weak D call: TRBD1 (6 bases). The CDR3 runs to 16 residues. CDR1 is SGHRS, CDR2 YFSETQ, per germline. CDR3 sequence reads: CASSTGTLSSGNTICF. The CDR3 DNA is TGCGCCAGCAGCACCGGGACACTCAGCTCTGGAAACACCATATGTTTT.

This clonotype showed up just once. This sequence joins TRBV2 and TRBJ1-2; D not certain. Germline assignment: CDR1 SNHLY and CDR2 FYNNEI. CDR3 length equals 14 residues. Between the trimmed V and J ends, which lost 2 bases and 6 bases, there was a span of 13 bases. The CDR3 DNA reads TGTGCCAGCAGTGAAATAGCGGGGTTAGATGGCTACACCTTC. Translated, it gives CASSEIAGLDGYTF.

V is TRBV19 and J is TRBJ1-5; D unclear. Germline V gene lookup returns CDR1 LNHDA and CDR2 SQIVND (reference sequence). This CDR3 is 15 amino acids long. V gave up 7 bases and J gave up 5 bases, with 18 bases separating them. CDR3 loop: CASNDLISGYQPQHF. The CDR3 bases are TGTGCCAGTAACGACCTAATCAGCGGCTATCAGCCCCAGCATTTT. The full variable domain, with the rest looked up from reference TRBV19 and TRBJ1-5, is DGGITQSPKYLFRKEGQNVTLSCEQNLNHDAMYWYRQDPGQGLRLIYYSQIVNDFQKGDIAEGYSVSREKKESFPLTVTSAQKNPTAFYLCASNDLISGYQPQHFGDGTRLSIL.

This clonotype came up many times. The chain has TRBV10-3 and TRBJ2-7; 9 bases map to TRBD2. The CDR3 is made up of 14 amino acids. Germline values: CDR1 ENHRY, CDR2 SYGVKD. The V gene end was trimmed by 0 bases and the J gene end by 3 bases; junction bases not matched to a gene: 0. The CDR3 nucleotides read TGTGCCATCAGTGAGTCTAGCGGGAGCTACGAGCAGTACTTC. It specifies CAISESSGSYEQYF.

A few counts support this clonotype. The chain couples TRBV7-2 to TRBJ1-1; D remains ambiguous. The germline gives CDR1 SGHTA, CDR2 FQGNSA. Trimming removed 4 bases from V and 2 bases from J, with 5 bases in between. The CDR3 is 12 amino acids. This chain's CDR3 is CASSSYNTEAFF. The CDR3 DNA follows: TGTGCCAGCAGCTCCTACAACACTGAAGCTTTCTTT.

The genes are TRBV19 and TRBJ1-2; no definite D call. Germline V gene lookup returns CDR1 LNHDA and CDR2 SQIVND (reference sequence). The CDR3 totals 12 residues. The V gene lost 6 bases and the J gene lost 5 bases, with 10 bases spanning the gap. The CDR3 bases are TGTGCCAGTAGGAGCAGCGAGTATGGCTACACCTTC. Protein sequence: CASRSSEYGYTF. Filled out from reference TRBV19 and TRBJ1-2, the complete variable domain reads DGGITQSPKYLFRKEGQNVTLSCEQNLNHDAMYWYRQDPGQGLRLIYYSQIVNDFQKGDIAEGYSVSREKKESFPLTVTSAQKNPTAFYLCASRSSEYGYTFGSGTRLTVV.

Many counts were recorded for this clonotype. The J gene is TRBJ1-1, the V gene TRBV13; a possible D gene is TRBD1 (6 bases). The V end was cut by 3 bases, the J end by 8 bases, with 10 bases between. Germline V gene sequence: CDR1 PRHDT, CDR2 FYEKMQ (reference sequence). This CDR3 has 12 amino acids. The CDR3 DNA follows: TGTGCCAGCAGCTTTCAGGGGTTGGAAGCTTTCTTT. As protein: CASSFQGLEAFF.

This clonotype appeared a single time. J is TRBJ2-7 and V is TRBV12-3 or TRBV12-4; TRBD2 matches 7 bases. CDR3 length: 13 amino acids. Trimming cost V 6 bases and J 9 bases; bases outside gene matches: 11. CDR3 residues: CASRELGGDTQYF. CDR3 nucleotides: TGTGCCAGCAGAGAACTGGGGGGGGATACGCAGTACTTC.

This clonotype was observed a few times. V gene TRBV5-1 combines with J gene TRBJ1-2; 11 nucleotides line up with TRBD1. The V segment lost 4 bases and the J segment 2 bases; nucleotides outside the gene matches: 13. CDR1 is SGHRS, CDR2 YFSETQ, per germline. The CDR3 consists of 18 residues. The CDR3 nucleotides read TGCGCCAGCAGCCTCCAACCCGGGACAGGGGGATCGAACTATGGCTACACCTTC. The encoded protein is CASSLQPGTGGSNYGYTF. Based on the CDR3 plus reference TRBV5-1 and TRBJ1-2, the full variable domain is KAGVTQTPRYLIKTRGQQVTLSCSPISGHRSVSWYQQTPGQGLQFLFEYFSETQRNKGNFPGRFSGRQFSNSRSEMNVSTLELGDSALYLCASSLQPGTGGSNYGYTFGSGTRLTVV.

In its sample, this clonotype was seen a few times. V gene TRBV6-5 combines with J gene TRBJ2-5, with no clear D. The CDR3 covers 15 residues. Trimming removed 8 bases at V and 2 bases at J, with 18 bases between. Germline V gene lookup returns CDR1 MNHEY and CDR2 SVGAGI. In nucleotides, the CDR3 is TGTGCCAGCCGAAGGGCCCGATACATTCAAGAGACCCAGTACTTC. It is translated as CASRRARYIQETQYF.

V is TRBV25-1 and J is TRBJ1-5; 7 nucleotides align to TRBD1. The junction had 17 bases not matched to a gene; V was cut back by 5 bases and J by 4 bases. This CDR3 is 18 amino acids long. CDR1 and CDR2 from the germline V gene are MGHDK and SYGVNS. The DNA of the CDR3 is TGTGCCAGCAGTCGCAATTTACAACAAGGGGGCGGAAATCAGCCCCAGCATTTT. Residues: CASSRNLQQGGGNQPQHF.

This clonotype has ten or more counts. The chain is built from TRBV2 and TRBJ2-7; D is uncertain. This CDR3 contains 11 residues. V was trimmed by 4 bases and J by 3 bases, leaving 4 bases between them. Looked up from germline, CDR1 is SNHLY and CDR2 is FYNNEI. The CDR3 DNA reads as TGTGCCAGCAGTGGTCACTACGAGCAGTACTTC. It encodes CASSGHYEQYF.

This clonotype occurred a few times. The rearrangement links TRBV19 to TRBJ2-7; no clear D gene. CDR1 is LNHDA and CDR2 is SQIVND in the germline V gene (reference sequence). V lost 2 bases and J 6 bases, leaving 8 bases between the germline ends. The CDR3 totals 12 residues. Written as DNA, the CDR3 is TGTGCCAGTAGTATATGGTTCGGCGAGCAGTACTTC. This sequence encodes CASSIWFGEQYF.

The chain links TRBV18 to TRBJ2-7; D possibly uses TRBD1 or TRBD2 (5 bases each). Germline V gene lookup returns CDR1 KGHSH and CDR2 LQKENI. The CDR3 runs 16 residues. Trimming removed 2 bases at V and 6 bases at J, with 20 bases between. This chain's CDR3 is CASSPTGTHRSGEQYF. In nucleotides, the CDR3 is TGTGCCAGCTCACCAACGGGGACGCACCGTTCAGGCGAGCAGTACTTC. The full variable domain, rest sourced from reference TRBV18 and TRBJ2-7, is NAGVMQNPRHLVRRRGQEARLRCSPMKGHSHVYWYRQLPEEGLKFMVYLQKENIIDESGMPKERFSAEFPKEGPSILRIQQVVRGDSAAYFCASSPTGTHRSGEQYFGPGTRLTVT.

The chain links TRBV29-1 to TRBJ2-2, with D perhaps TRBD1 or TRBD2 (7 bases each). The CDR3 extends over 14 amino acids. Germline loops: CDR1 SQVTM, CDR2 ANQGSEA. Trimming cost V 8 bases and J 3 bases, with 16 bases left between them. Here the CDR3 DNA reads TGCAGCCCTGGGGGGAGGGGGCACACCGGGGAGCTGTTTTTT. Protein product: CSPGGRGHTGELFF.